This TCR beta chain was captured by sequencing in a study of OX40 agonist ivuxolimab in advanced cancers. Study-level background: Patients' therapy was ivuxolimab, an antibody that acts as an agonist of OX40 (CD134). Males comprised about 78% of the group, whose mean age was approximately 61 years (range roughly 20 to 85). Patients received intravenous ivuxolimab every 2 weeks at 0.01 to 10 mg/kg. Whole-study findings and limits: Certain nonresponding patients likewise had low normalized T-cell clonal expansion.

Details on this clone: Its cognate antigen is unknown.

This CDR3 spans 19 amino acids. J lost 0 bases, V lost 0 bases, and 7 bases had no gene match. The V gene's germline CDR1 is SGHVS and CDR2 FNYEAQ. Measured with immunoSEQ multiplex PCR; TCRdb has only the in-frame clones, and not every one. Altogether 37,000 or so clones are present, roughly 90% being singletons, with the ten largest covering roughly 19%. The chain couples TRBV7-6 to TRBJ2-6; 8 nucleotides agree with TRBD1. Sequencing was performed on CD4+ or CD8+ T cells sorted from blood, taken in a trial of the OX40 agonist ivuxolimab. This TCR was recovered from an adult with an advanced solid tumor such as melanoma, head and neck, liver or kidney cancer. CDR3 in DNA: TGTGCCAGCAGCTTAGCGCTGGGACAGGAGGACTCTGGGGCCAACGTCCTGACTTTC. Translating it yields CASSLALGQEDSGANVLTF.